The 10 T cell receptor beta chains below come from one sample, sequenced in a study of blood T cell repertoires in COVID-19. TCRdb's table, derived via immunoSEQ multiplex PCR, lists solely in-frame clones and lacks some. The table includes over 150,000 clones, more than 85% detected once. Sequenced input: peripheral blood. The receptors shown here come from a man aged 55 to 70 with COVID-19, enrolled during active disease.

This clone was observed a few times. The chain carries TRBV11-1 and TRBJ2-1; 9 nucleotides align to TRBD2. The CDR3 runs to 16 residues. Germline V lookup: CDR1 SGHAT, CDR2 FQDESV (reference sequence). Trimming cost V 8 bases and J 7 bases; bases outside gene matches: 15. Written as DNA, the CDR3 is TGTGCCAGCTCCCGGGCTGGGACTAGCCTCTCGAATGAGCAGTTCTTC. Residues: CASSRAGTSLSNEQFF.

This rearrangement joins TRBV4-2 to TRBJ2-7; 9 positions match TRBD1. Germline CDR1 is LGHNA and CDR2 is YNFKEQ. The CDR3 totals 13 residues. V shed 4 bases and J 6 bases; nucleotides not matched to a gene: 4. CDR3 amino acids: CASSLIQGAEQYF. DNA for the CDR3: TGTGCCAGCAGCCTCATACAGGGGGCCGAGCAGTACTTC.

The chain is built from TRBV7-8 and TRBJ2-5, with D hard to call. The V end was cut by 3 bases, the J end by 2 bases, with 16 bases between. Germline V gene data show CDR1 as SGHVS and CDR2 as FQNEAQ. The CDR3 has 16 residues. In DNA form, the CDR3 reads TGTGCCAGCAGCTTTATTATGTTTAGAGATCAAGAGACCCAGTACTTC. This gives the protein CASSFIMFRDQETQYF. Full variable domain (remainder filled in from reference TRBV7-8 and TRBJ2-5): GAGVSQSPRYKVAKRGQDVALRCDPISGHVSLFWYQQALGQGPEFLTYFQNEAQLDKSGLPSDRFFAERPEGSVSTLKIQRTQQEDSAVYLCASSFIMFRDQETQYFGPGTRLLVL.

The chain joins TRBV28 to TRBJ1-2; the D is unclear. Germline assignment: CDR1 MDHEN and CDR2 SYDVKM. Trimming took off 7 bases at V and 6 bases at J, with 15 bases between the two ends. The CDR3 has 13 amino acids. The CDR3 is CASTSGASHGYTF. The CDR3, as DNA: TGTGCCAGCACCAGCGGAGCCTCCCATGGCTACACCTTC.

The V call is TRBV5-8, the J call TRBJ2-6; TRBD1 might be the D (6 bases). The V gene's germline CDR1 is SGHTS and CDR2 YDEGEE. Trimming cost V 3 bases and J 3 bases, with 7 bases left between them. This CDR3 region has 14 residues. Here the CDR3 reads CASSWGRGANVLTF. The DNA for the CDR3 is TGTGCCAGCAGCTGGGGGCGTGGGGCCAACGTCCTGACTTTC.

V is TRBV5-1 and J is TRBJ2-3; tentatively, D is TRBD2 (5 bases). Between the trimmed V and J ends, which lost 0 bases and 8 bases, there was a span of 10 bases. The CDR3 contains 13 residues. The germline gives CDR1 SGHRS, CDR2 YFSETQ. The CDR3: CASSLDGSSTQYF. CDR3 nucleotides: TGCGCCAGCAGCTTGGATGGGAGCAGTACGCAGTATTTT. The variable domain in full, completed from reference TRBV5-1 and TRBJ2-3, reads KAGVTQTPRYLIKTRGQQVTLSCSPISGHRSVSWYQQTPGQGLQFLFEYFSETQRNKGNFPGRFSGRQFSNSRSEMNVSTLELGDSALYLCASSLDGSSTQYFGPGTRLTVL.

This clone was recorded many times. The V and J genes are TRBV7-2 and TRBJ2-7; D remains unclear. Trimming took 1 base from V and 5 from J, leaving 6 bases between them. CDR1 SGHTA and CDR2 FQGNSA come from the germline V gene. The length of the CDR3 is 12 residues. Here the CDR3 DNA reads TGTGCCAGCAGCTTAGTGGGCCACGAGCAGTACTTC. Translated, it gives CASSLVGHEQYF.

The chain employs TRBV4-2 and TRBJ1-3, with unresolved D. Germline V gene data show CDR1 as LGHNA and CDR2 as YNFKEQ. The CDR3 loop spans 13 amino acids. Trimming took 5 bases from V and 3 from J, leaving 8 bases between them. CDR3 region: CASSSVGGNTIYF. CDR3 in DNA: TGTGCCAGCAGCAGCGTGGGTGGAAACACCATATATTTT.

The chain couples TRBV19 to TRBJ1-6, with D unclear. V was pared by 10 bases and J by 1 base, with 8 bases between. CDR3 length: 13 residues. The germline V gene has CDR1 LNHDA and CDR2 SQIVND (reference sequence). CDR3 in DNA: TGTGCCACGGCGGGGTCCTATAATTCACCCCTCCACTTT. Translating gives CATAGSYNSPLHF.

CDR3 residues: CASSLRDRVSPLHF. The CDR3 nucleotides read TGCGCCAGCAGCCTACGGGACAGGGTTTCACCCCTCCACTTT. The chain couples TRBV4-3 to TRBJ1-6; 9 bases agree with TRBD1. This CDR3 has 14 amino acids. J was trimmed by 9 bases and V by 4 bases; bases with no gene match: 4. Germline V CDR1 and CDR2: LGHNA, YSLEER.